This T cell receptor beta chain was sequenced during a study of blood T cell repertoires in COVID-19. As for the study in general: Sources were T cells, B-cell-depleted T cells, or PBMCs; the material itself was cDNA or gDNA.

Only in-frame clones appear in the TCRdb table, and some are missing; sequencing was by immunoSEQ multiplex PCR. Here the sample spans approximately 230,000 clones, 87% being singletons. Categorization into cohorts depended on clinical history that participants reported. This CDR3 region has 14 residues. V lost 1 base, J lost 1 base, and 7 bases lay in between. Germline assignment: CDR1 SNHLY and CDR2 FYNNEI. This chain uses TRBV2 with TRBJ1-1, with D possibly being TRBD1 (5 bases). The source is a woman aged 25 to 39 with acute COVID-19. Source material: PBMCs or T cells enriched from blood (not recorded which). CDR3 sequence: CASSEGGRNTEAFF. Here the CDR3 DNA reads TGTGCCAGCAGTGAAGGGGGCAGGAACACTGAAGCTTTCTTT.